Each of the 32 T cell receptor beta chains below was sequenced from the same sample in a study of blood T cell repertoires in COVID-19. Sequencing used immunoSEQ multiplex PCR; TCRdb keeps in-frame clones, though not all of them. The profile shows roughly 520,000 clones, 70% to 90% of them singletons. The sample consisted of PBMCs or T cells enriched from blood (not recorded which). These receptors were taken from a woman aged 40 to 50 who had recovered from COVID-19.

The rearrangement links TRBV11-3 to TRBJ2-7, with 10 bases matching TRBD2. Germline loops: CDR1 SGHNT, CDR2 YENEEA. CDR3 length equals 17 residues. V lost 1 base, J lost 4 bases, and 10 bases stayed unmatched. CDR3: CASSLGFGLAGEYEQYF. The CDR3 DNA reads as TGTGCCAGCAGCTTAGGGTTCGGGCTAGCGGGGGAATACGAGCAGTACTTC.

This clone was counted only a few times. The rearrangement uses TRBV14 and TRBJ2-5; TRBD2 agrees at 10 bases. Germline CDR1 is SGHDN and CDR2 is FVKESK. CDR3 size: 17 residues. V shed 0 bases, J shed 5 bases, and the junction held 9 bases outside the gene matches. CDR3 loop: CASSQEGLAGVGETQYF. The DNA of the CDR3 is TGTGCCAGCAGCCAAGAGGGGCTAGCGGGAGTCGGGGAGACCCAGTACTTC.

This clone turned up a few times. The gene calls are TRBV21-1 and TRBJ1-1. TRBV21-1 is flagged as a pseudogene. This CDR3 comprises 18 residues. The CDR3 reads CASSYALKRRGPNTEAFF. The CDR3 DNA reads TGTGCCAGCAGCTACGCCCTCAAGCGGCGGGGCCCGAACACTGAAGCTTTCTTT.

This rearrangement joins TRBV5-1 to TRBJ1-1, with a tentative D call TRBD1 (5 bases). V lost 1 base and J lost 2, with 24 bases in between. The CDR3 runs 19 residues. In germline, CDR1 is SGHRS, CDR2 YFSETQ. The CDR3 loop reads CASSLSPGGRTRGNTEAFF. The DNA for the CDR3 is TGCGCCAGCAGCTTGAGCCCTGGAGGGAGAACAAGGGGAAACACTGAAGCTTTCTTT.

The rearrangement joins TRBV15 to TRBJ2-3; a possible D gene is TRBD1 (5 bases). V lost 9 bases, J lost 2 bases, and 12 bases lay in between. Per germline, CDR1 LNHNV and CDR2 YYDKDF (reference sequence). The length of the CDR3 is 13 residues. The CDR3 DNA is TGTGCCACTTCCTCAGGGCCCACAGATACGCAGTATTTT. Its protein is CATSSGPTDTQYF.

V and J are TRBV4-3 and TRBJ2-6, with TRBD2 matching over 7 bases. The germline gives CDR1 LGHNA, CDR2 YSLEER. The CDR3 contains 18 residues. Trimming removed 1 base from V and 0 bases from J; junction bases left unmatched: 6. CDR3 amino acids: CASSQGEGTLSGANVLTF. The CDR3 bases are TGCGCCAGCAGCCAAGGGGAGGGCACCCTCTCTGGGGCCAACGTCCTGACTTTC.

The J gene is TRBJ1-3, the V gene TRBV5-1, with TRBD1 matching 10 bases. J lost 4 bases, V lost 0 bases, and 4 bases had no gene match. CDR1 and CDR2 (germline): SGHRS, YFSETQ. The CDR3 sequence is 16 residues long. The CDR3, as DNA: TGCGCCAGCAGCTTGGATGGGACAGGGGTAGGAAACACCATATATTTT. Protein sequence: CASSLDGTGVGNTIYF.

This clone was observed once. J is TRBJ2-1 and V is TRBV7-2, with a possible D match to TRBD2 (5 bases). Trimming took off 0 bases at V and 0 bases at J, with 6 bases between the two ends. This CDR3 is 15 amino acids long. Germline V gene sequence: CDR1 SGHTA, CDR2 FQGNSA. The CDR3 nucleotides read TGTGCCAGCAGCTTAGCGGCGGGCTCCTACAATGAGCAGTTCTTC. It is translated as CASSLAAGSYNEQFF. Full variable domain (remainder filled in from reference TRBV7-2 and TRBJ2-1): GAGVSQSPSNKVTEKGKDVELRCDPISGHTALYWYRQSLGQGLEFLIYFQGNSAPDKSGLPSDRFSAERTGGSVSTLTIQRTQQEDSAVYLCASSLAAGSYNEQFFGPGTRLTVL.

The rearrangement uses TRBV27 and TRBJ1-1, with a tentative D call TRBD1 (5 bases). V lost 2 bases to trimming and J lost 5 bases, with 15 bases between them. From germline, CDR1 is MNHEY and CDR2 SMNVEV (reference sequence). This CDR3 spans 15 amino acids. CDR3 DNA sequence: TGTGCCAGCAGTTTAGGTGGGGCCGTGGGTACTGAAGCTTTCTTT. The encoded protein is CASSLGGAVGTEAFF.

The V gene is TRBV5-4, the J gene TRBJ2-2, with 8 bases matching TRBD2. CDR1 SGHNT and CDR2 YYREEE come from the germline V gene (reference sequence). This CDR3 region has 13 residues. V dropped 5 bases and J dropped 6; count of bases not matched to a gene: 3. DNA for the CDR3: TGTGCCAGCAGACGGGGGGGTGCCGGGGAGCTGTTTTTT. Protein: CASRRGGAGELFF.

The rearrangement links TRBV30 to TRBJ2-1; 10 bases map to TRBD2. This CDR3 spans 14 amino acids. J lost 10 bases, V lost 2 bases, and 8 bases had no gene match. In germline, CDR1 is GTSNPN, CDR2 SVGIG (reference sequence). The DNA of the CDR3 is TGTGCCTGGAGTAGTCTAGCGGGAGTCGACGAGCAGTTCTTC. As protein: CAWSSLAGVDEQFF.

This sequence joins TRBV19 and TRBJ2-1; tentatively, D is TRBD2 (6 bases). The germline CDR1 and CDR2 sequences are LNHDA and SQIVND (reference sequence). V was cut by 1 base and J by 2 bases, with 12 bases left in between. The CDR3 is made up of 16 amino acids. The CDR3: CASSIGYGRPYNEQFF. CDR3 in DNA: TGTGCCAGTAGTATAGGGTACGGGAGACCCTACAATGAGCAGTTCTTC.

This clone was counted a single time. V and J are TRBV2 and TRBJ1-6; the match to TRBD1 covers 7 bases. The CDR3 length is 16 residues. V gave up 1 base and J gave up 4 bases; unmatched junction bases: 4. Germline V gene lookup returns CDR1 SNHLY and CDR2 FYNNEI. CDR3 nucleotides: TGTGCCAGCAGTGAAGAGGACAGGCGATATAATTCACCCCTCCACTTT. Translation gives CASSEEDRRYNSPLHF.

The V and J genes are TRBV27 and TRBJ2-3; TRBD2 is a possible D gene (5 bases). The CDR3 is 15 residues long. Trimming shortened V by 6 bases and J by 1 base, and 14 bases separated the two germline ends. CDR1 and CDR2 (germline): MNHEY, SMNVEV (reference sequence). The CDR3 region is CASRRLAAGTDTQYF. In DNA, the CDR3 is TGTGCCAGCAGGCGCCTAGCAGCAGGCACAGATACGCAGTATTTT.

This chain links TRBV4-3 with TRBJ2-1; 9 nucleotides line up with TRBD2. V lost 4 bases, J lost 14 bases, and 12 bases stayed unmatched. Germline V gene sequence: CDR1 LGHNA, CDR2 YSLEER. The length of the CDR3 is 14 residues. CDR3 DNA sequence: TGCGCCAGCAGCCGGAGGGTTAGGGCTAGCGGGAAGTTCTTC. Translating gives CASSRRVRASGKFF.

This sequence joins TRBV4-1 and TRBJ2-1; 9 bases align to TRBD2. The CDR3 extends over 17 amino acids. V lost 0 bases, J lost 5 bases, and 8 bases stayed unmatched. Germline assignment: CDR1 MGHRA and CDR2 YSYEKL. The CDR3 DNA reads TGCGCCAGCAGCCAAGACCATCGAGCGGGGGGCGACAATGAGCAGTTCTTC. This sequence encodes CASSQDHRAGGDNEQFF.

The V call is TRBV25-1, the J call TRBJ1-5; 9 bases fit TRBD1. J lost 3 bases, V lost 10 bases, and 7 bases had no gene match. CDR3 length: 14 residues. Germline CDR1 and CDR2: MGHDK and SYGVNS. The CDR3 DNA is TGTGCCACGGAGGGACAGGGCTTCAATCAGCCCCAGCATTTT. It codes for CATEGQGFNQPQHF.

This clone has just one count. The DNA of the CDR3 is TGTGCCAGCAGTGATTTAGCGGGAGGTCGAACTTCTACAGATACGCAGTATTTT. This codes for CASSDLAGGRTSTDTQYF. V and J are TRBV6-1 and TRBJ2-3, with 10 positions matching TRBD2. This CDR3 contains 18 residues. V trimming: 3 bases; J trimming: 3 bases; junction bases outside the gene matches: 12. Germline V lookup: CDR1 MNHNS, CDR2 SASEGT.

There are a few counts of this clone. The V gene is TRBV7-2, the J gene TRBJ2-7; TRBD2 matches 8 bases. The CDR3 length is 15 residues. Germline V lookup: CDR1 SGHTA, CDR2 FQGNSA. J lost 4 bases, V lost 2 bases, and 7 bases had no gene match. CDR3 sequence reads: CASSLSGTREYEQYF. For the CDR3, the DNA is TGTGCCAGCAGCTTATCCGGGACTAGAGAGTACGAGCAGTACTTC. The full variable domain, rest sourced from reference TRBV7-2 and TRBJ2-7, is GAGVSQSPSNKVTEKGKDVELRCDPISGHTALYWYRQSLGQGLEFLIYFQGNSAPDKSGLPSDRFSAERTGGSVSTLTIQRTQQEDSAVYLCASSLSGTREYEQYFGPGTRLTVT.

The chain couples TRBV2 to TRBJ2-2, with 9 bases fitting TRBD1. From germline, CDR1 is SNHLY and CDR2 FYNNEI. The CDR3 totals 15 residues. After removal of 5 bases from V and 5 bases from J, the junction contained 6 bases not matched to a gene. CDR3 protein: CASSTQGAQTGELFF. The DNA of the CDR3 is TGTGCCAGCAGTACACAGGGGGCGCAAACCGGGGAGCTGTTTTTT.

This clone appeared once. This chain links TRBV3-1 (or the pseudogene TRBV3-2) with TRBJ1-1; tentatively, D is TRBD1 (6 bases). Germline V lookup: CDR1 LGHDT, CDR2 YNNKEL (reference sequence). The CDR3 extends over 14 amino acids. The germline V and J ends were trimmed by 1 base and 4 bases, with 10 bases remaining between them. The CDR3 here is CASSQVNRATEAFF. Written as DNA, the CDR3 is TGTGCCAGCAGCCAAGTGAACAGGGCCACTGAAGCTTTCTTT.

The chain links TRBV24-1 to TRBJ2-1; no clear D gene. V lost 4 bases and J lost 7, with 10 bases in between. Germline V gene data show CDR1 as KGHDR and CDR2 as SFDVKD. CDR3 length equals 13 residues. The CDR3 sequence: CATSESLENEQFF. As DNA, the CDR3 is TGTGCCACCAGTGAGTCCTTAGAAAATGAGCAGTTCTTC.

The V call is TRBV2, the J call TRBJ1-1, with D uncertain. Trimming shortened V by 4 bases and J by 2 bases, and 8 bases separated the two germline ends. The germline gives CDR1 SNHLY, CDR2 FYNNEI. This CDR3 has 13 amino acids. The CDR3 here is CASSGYSNTEAFF. The CDR3 region has the DNA TGTGCCAGCAGTGGATACAGTAACACTGAAGCTTTCTTT.

V is TRBV4-3 and J is TRBJ1-2; possibly TRBD1 for D (6 bases). There are 13 residues in the CDR3. Germline V lookup: CDR1 LGHNA, CDR2 YSLEER. Between the trimmed V and J ends, which lost 4 bases and 11 bases, there was a span of 17 bases. CDR3 protein: CASSPMAGGLYTF. CDR3 in DNA: TGCGCCAGCAGCCCGATGGCGGGGGGGCTATACACCTTC.

CDR3 region: CSVDRAGRAMNTEAFF. The CDR3 nucleotides read TGCAGCGTTGATCGGGCCGGCAGGGCTATGAACACTGAAGCTTTCTTT. This chain joins TRBV29-1 and TRBJ1-1; D possibly corresponds to TRBD1 (5 bases). The germline CDR1 and CDR2 sequences are SQVTM and ANQGSEA. Trimming pared 3 bases from V and 0 bases from J, leaving 17 bases between. The length of the CDR3 is 16 residues.

This chain uses TRBV3-1 (or the pseudogene TRBV3-2) with TRBJ2-1; the match to TRBD2 covers 12 bases. Germline V lookup: CDR1 LGHDT, CDR2 YNNKEL (reference sequence). The CDR3 totals 17 residues. V was pared by 4 bases and J by 0 bases, with 4 bases of the junction left unmatched. CDR3 nucleotide sequence: TGTGCCAGCAGCCGAGGGACTAGCGGGTCCTCCTACAATGAGCAGTTCTTC. The encoded protein is CASSRGTSGSSYNEQFF.

The chain is built from TRBV10-1 and TRBJ1-1; 8 nucleotides agree with TRBD1. The CDR3 is 16 amino acids. Germline CDR1 and CDR2: WNHNN and SYGVQD (reference sequence). V trimming: 5 bases; J trimming: 1 base; junction bases outside the gene matches: 9. CDR3 sequence (DNA): TGCGCCAGCAGTCCCAACAGGGACAGGACGAACACTGAAGCTTTCTTT. It specifies CASSPNRDRTNTEAFF.

The V gene is TRBV2, the J gene TRBJ2-3, with TRBD2 matching over 12 bases. This CDR3 comprises 16 residues. The J segment lost 4 bases and the V segment lost 7 bases, leaving 9 bases of the junction unmatched. Per the germline V gene, CDR1 is SNHLY and CDR2 is FYNNEI. The CDR3 loop reads CASIASSGRVADTQYF. The CDR3 DNA reads TGTGCCAGCATCGCTTCTAGCGGGAGGGTTGCAGATACGCAGTATTTT.

The chain combines TRBV28 with TRBJ2-3; 7 nucleotides agree with TRBD2. Germline V gene lookup returns CDR1 MDHEN and CDR2 SYDVKM. Trimming took 6 bases from V and 4 from J; bases not matched to a gene: 10. The CDR3 has 15 amino acids. The CDR3 protein is CASSLGTIGADTQYF. The CDR3 nucleotides read TGTGCCAGCAGCCTTGGGACTATTGGCGCAGATACGCAGTATTTT.

The rearrangement joins TRBV7-9 to TRBJ1-2; 7 nucleotides agree with TRBD1. The CDR3 covers 12 residues. Germline V gives CDR1 SEHNR, CDR2 FQNEAQ (reference sequence). The J segment lost 7 bases and the V segment lost 4 bases, leaving 3 bases of the junction unmatched. The CDR3 bases are TGTGCCAGCAGCTCCGACAGGGCTGGCTACACCTTC. It is translated as CASSSDRAGYTF.

V is TRBV19 and J is TRBJ1-5, with D perhaps TRBD1 (5 bases). Germline CDR1 is LNHDA and CDR2 is SQIVND (reference sequence). This CDR3 is 15 amino acids long. Trimming cost V 10 bases and J 3 bases, with 19 bases left between them. The CDR3 region has the DNA TGTGCCACCCACCCCGGATGGGGGGACAATCAGCCCCAGCATTTT. Residues: CATHPGWGDNQPQHF.

This clone was found once. The chain joins TRBV10-1 to TRBJ1-6, with a tentative D call TRBD1 (6 bases). The V end lost 0 bases, the J end lost 7 bases, and 10 bases lay between the germline ends. Germline V CDR1 and CDR2: WNHNN, SYGVQD (reference sequence). There are 15 residues in the CDR3. CDR3 sequence: CASSESRQGNSPLHF. As DNA, the CDR3 is TGCGCCAGCAGTGAGTCAAGGCAGGGGAATTCACCCCTCCACTTT.